This TCR beta chain was documented in a study of blood T cells in healthy people across ages. A second roughly 6 to 12 cycle PCR used barcoded and J-beta primers. The template-switch adaptor, which had 12 random nucleotides, put a tag on each cDNA molecule. Using its own MiXCR run on the 5' RACE reads, TCRdb lists one record per CDR3 protein. The table lists hundreds of thousands of distinct CDR3 sequences, 56% of them singletons, with roughly 24% in the top ten. Aged roughly 6 to 90, donors were systemically healthy Caucasians from Russia. This clonotype was counted between two and nine times. CDR3 length: 13 amino acids. V was pared by 4 bases and J by 1 base, with 6 bases between. Germline V gene data show CDR1 as KGHDR and CDR2 as SFDVKD.

The chain joins TRBV24-1 to TRBJ2-5; D not resolved. The TCR sequence derives from a man aged 35 to 55 in good health. Input material: blood. CDR3 DNA sequence: TGTGCCACCAGTGAAGACCTCCAAGAGACCCAGTACTTC. The encoded protein is CATSEDLQETQYF.